This T cell receptor (beta chain) originates from a study of neurological immune-mediated disorders. This clonotype was found many times. TCRdb re-derived calls from the 5' RACE reads in MiXCR, one entry per CDR3 protein. The sample lists 45,000 to 50,000 distinct CDR3 sequences; 3% were seen once. CDR1 and CDR2 from the germline V gene are KGHSH and LQKENI. Trimming pared 3 bases from V and 0 bases from J, leaving 11 bases between. The CDR3 length is 15 residues. The clonotype was recovered from a woman between 50 and 59 years old with multiple sclerosis. The material sequenced was PBMCs. The chain carries TRBV18 and TRBJ1-1, with a weak D call TRBD1 (5 bases). Here the CDR3 DNA reads TGTGCCAGCTCACCGTCGGGACGCTTGAACACTGAAGCTTTCTTT. It specifies CASSPSGRLNTEAFF.